This T cell receptor (beta chain) was captured in a study of blood T cell repertoires in COVID-19. Across the whole study: Both acute and convalescent COVID-19 samples were obtained from the United States, Italy and Spain. PBMCs, B-cell-depleted T cells, or T cells were the source of the cDNA or gDNA that made up the material.

Per the authors' pipeline: Estimated nucleated cell counts came from reference gene primer amplification. Data came from immunoSEQ multiplex PCR; TCRdb stores just in-frame clones and leaves some out. The DNA gave D and trimming, while V, J and clone size come from that table. The table includes roughly 250,000 clones, about nine tenths detected once. Germline V gene data show CDR1 as SGHRS and CDR2 as YFSETQ. Germline trimming cut 3 bases from V and 1 base from J; bases unmatched to any gene: 6. The CDR3 is 15 amino acids. This clonotype was obtained from a man aged 55 to 70 who had recovered from COVID-19. Sequencing was done on a sample of peripheral blood. The V and J genes are TRBV5-1 and TRBJ2-5; TRBD2 aligns across 7 bases. CDR3: CASSSSGGIQETQYF. The CDR3 DNA reads TGCGCCAGCAGCTCCTCCGGGGGGATCCAAGAGACCCAGTACTTC.